The sequence of this TCR beta chain was determined in a study of monozygotic twins with inflammatory bowel disease (dated by TCRdb to the late 2010s). For context, the study as a whole: A total of some 30 monozygotic twin pairs were included in the full study, comprising nine German pairs (four IBD-concordant, five IBD-discordant) and 19 IBD-discordant Danish pairs. Each individual had, on average, about 151 000 unique TCRalpha sequences and 181 000 unique TCRbeta sequences available for analysis. Disease-associated traits were sought mainly through comparisons between IBD patients and their genetically identical healthy co-twins within discordant pairs. Overall results and qualifications from the work: The analysis was unable to tell different T cell subtypes apart. No single strong signal or clonotype linked to IBD turned up in the results, so the idea that one exists was not supported. Compared with healthy twins, IBD patients shared fewer clonotypes with other individuals, and the difference was most pronounced in patients with signs of disease activity. A decrease in TCRbeta repertoire diversity, as measured by inverse Simpson index, was observed in IBD patients compared with their healthy co-twins. Concordant and discordant twins showed no difference in repertoire similarity, possibly because of limited statistical power. Differing immunosuppressive treatments among patients may have added background noise and inter-individual variability to the repertoires.

Taken from the germline V gene, the CDR1 and CDR2 loops are SGHTA and FQGNSA. The cysteine opens and the phenylalanine closes a CDR3 of 15 amino acids. No DNA is recorded. With respect to this clonotype: Its cognate antigen has yet to be identified.

Receptor libraries were prepared by 5' RACE. Each TCR library was prepared from about 3,300 ng of total RNA. For each sample, cDNA synthesis with SMARTScribe reverse transcriptase was split into eight separate reactions. Unique molecular identifiers containing a 6-nucleotide sample barcode were introduced through template switching during cDNA synthesis. Amplification of TCRalpha and TCRbeta cDNA involved two nested PCRs of roughly 16 and 10 cycles, and each PCR was followed by bead purification. Before amplification, the cDNA was both treated with uracil DNA-glycosylase and purified with the QIAquick PCR purification kit. The second PCR added Illumina TruSeq-compatible adapters along with sample-specific barcodes. TapeStation and Qubit were used to check library quality and concentration, and roughly 5.5 ng of each library was pooled. The pooled libraries were sequenced with 2 x 100 bp reads and custom sequencing primers on an Illumina HiSeq2500 single-index Rapid Run. Per the original workflow: PCR and sequencing errors were corrected by UMI-based consensus assembly using MiGEC version 1.2.6. MiXCR version 2.1.1 handled V(D)J alignment, clonotype assembly and CDR3 extraction. Gene usage, clonotype sharing and MAIT/NKT TCR abundance were normalised by analysing the top 1000, 10 000 and 20 000 clonotypes per sample. Diversity was computed as the inverse Simpson index with the vegan R package after downsampling to 27 000 UMIs. Paired Mann-Whitney U tests were applied to discordant twin pairs, and Benjamini-Hochberg correction was used for multiple testing. Each entry corresponds to one CDR3 protein sequence from reads that TCRdb reprocessed, and DNA is not given. The V and J calls come from TCRdb's annotation, not from the publication. The sample table records 200,000 to 250,000 distinct CDR3 sequences. The ten largest clones capture 1.6% of the sample.

From each donor, a roughly 2.6 ml peripheral blood sample was collected into PAXgene tubes and stored at -80 degrees C. Without any T cell sorting, total RNA was extracted from whole blood using the PAXgene blood miRNA kit on an automated QIAcube. Deep TCRalpha and TCRbeta repertoire profiling with unique molecular barcoding was performed on peripheral blood of monozygotic twin pairs concordant or discordant for inflammatory bowel disease. Smoking habits were recorded for all twin pairs, and individuals were classified as current, former or never smokers. The receptor comes from a human donor with ulcerative colitis or Crohn's disease, or a healthy co-twin of an affected twin (not recorded which). The sequencing sample was made of blood. The rearranged chain carries TRBV7-2 and TRBJ1-2; the D gene TCRdb calls, TRBD1, cannot be checked with no DNA. This receptor carries the CDR3 CASKRGAGGYYGYTF.